The clone carrying this T cell receptor (beta chain) turned up a few times. Its antigen is as yet unknown. These data come from a study of T cell repertoires in cytomegalovirus infection. Across the whole study: Shared public TCR beta signatures pointed to both CMV infection and a matching HLA type. Whole-study results and caveats: What dominated the ex vivo response were HLA-C-restricted CMV-specific TCR beta clonotypes. Totalled public TCR beta family frequency picked out people who carried CMV plus the relevant HLA.

This CDR3 region has 13 residues. The germline V gene has CDR1 SNHLY and CDR2 FYNNEI. V lost 4 bases to trimming and J lost 4 bases, with 10 bases between them. MiXCR, applied by TCRdb to the reads, yields one record per CDR3 protein. The sample consists of around 300,000 distinct CDR3 sequences, roughly a quarter of them appearing once. Material for sequencing was PBMCs. This chain links TRBV2 with TRBJ2-5, with D hard to call. The sequence was collected from a human donor in good health (CMV status not recorded). Some clones in this sample may be carry-over from other donors' samples. Here the CDR3 DNA reads TGTGCCAGCAGTGTGGAACGAGGAGAGACCCAGTACTTC. It codes for CASSVERGETQYF.